This is a list of T cell receptor beta chains from one sample in a study of cytomegalovirus exposure and HLA in healthy donors. TCRdb's copy holds only in-frame clones and misses some; the assay was immunoSEQ multiplex PCR. The table includes 85,000 to 130,000 clones, 75% detected once. Sequenced sample: PBMCs. The receptors here all came from a man aged 40-50 years in good health and CMV-seronegative. CDR3s include the opening cysteine and the closing phenylalanine or tryptophan. The D gene is left open where the match is weak. Part of the rows lack a size; the others show once, few, many or a class for expanded clones.

d_gene	v_gene	j_gene	abundance	CDR3nt	CDR3aa
TRBD1	TRBV6-4	TRBJ2-7	.	TGTGCCAGCAGTGACTGTACGGACAGGAGCTCCTACGAGCAGTACTTC	CASSDCTDRSSYEQYF
.	TRBV11-2	TRBJ2-2	.	TGTGCCAGCAGCTTAGTGGGTAGGGCGGGGACCACCGGGGAGCTGTTTTTT	CASSLVGRAGTTGELFF
.	TRBV11-2	TRBJ2-7	.	TGTGCCAGTGCGGGTAAGGCAGCCCCCTGGGAGCAGTACTTC	CASAGKAAPWEQYF
.	TRBV27	TRBJ1-1	.	TGTGCCAGCAGGAGACAGCCGGACACTGAAGCTTTCTTT	CASRRQPDTEAFF
.	TRBV27	TRBJ2-3	.	TGTGCCAGCAGTTCCGGTCTCACTGATACGCAGTATTTT	CASSSGLTDTQYF
.	TRBV6-1	TRBJ1-1	.	TGTGCCAGCAGTGCTCCCACTCCCTTGGACTCCGGCCGAGCTTTCTTT	CASSAPTPLDSGRAFF
.	TRBV6-1	TRBJ2-1	.	TGTGCCAGCAGTGAAAATCAGGCGTGGGACAATGAGCAGTTCTTC	CASSENQAWDNEQFF
.	TRBV5-1	TRBJ1-6	.	TGCGCCAGCAGCTTGGTGCCAGGGGTAAATTCACCCCTCCACTTT	CASSLVPGVNSPLHF
TRBD2	TRBV11-2	TRBJ2-5	.	TGTGCCAGCAGCCCCAGGCGGGGGGAGACCCAGTACTTC	CASSPRRGETQYF
TRBD1	TRBV7-8	TRBJ1-5	.	TGTGCCAGCAGTTTTACAGGGGTTGATCAGCCCCAGCATTTT	CASSFTGVDQPQHF
TRBD1	TRBV19	TRBJ1-2	.	TGTGCCACCTCTCCTAGGCAGGGGGCAGGCGGCTACACCTTC	CATSPRQGAGGYTF
TRBD2	TRBV4-2	TRBJ2-1	.	TGTGCCAGCAGCCAAGACTGGGCCCTGGCGGGGAGGGGAAATGAGCAGTTCTTC	CASSQDWALAGRGNEQFF
TRBD1	TRBV29-1	TRBJ1-4	few	TGCAGCGTTGAGGATACAGGGGGCACTAATGAAAAACTGTTTTTT	CSVEDTGGTNEKLFF
.	TRBV29-1	TRBJ2-3	once	TGCAGCGTTGAGTTAGACCCAGGAACAGATACGCAGTATTTT	CSVELDPGTDTQYF
.	TRBV7-9	TRBJ2-7	.	TGTGCCAGCAGCTTAGCCTCCCCGGGCTACGAGCAGTACTTC	CASSLASPGYEQYF
TRBD2	TRBV4-2	TRBJ2-7	.	TGTGCCAGCAGCCAGACTAGCGGGGGGGACGAGCAGTACTTC	CASSQTSGGDEQYF
.	TRBV5-1	TRBJ1-5	.	TGCGCCAGCAGCTTGTCCGGCAGGGAGGCCAATCAGCCCCAGCATTTT	CASSLSGREANQPQHF
TRBD2	TRBV10-3	TRBJ2-7	.	TGTGCCATCACCAGGACTAGCGGGGGCGCGGCCTACGAGCAGTACTTC	CAITRTSGGAAYEQYF
.	TRBV18	TRBJ2-2	.	TGTGCCAGCTCACCAGCGCCATTATCAACCGGGGAGCTGTTTTTT	CASSPAPLSTGELFF
TRBD1	TRBV5-4	TRBJ2-2	.	TGTGCCAGCAGTTTTGACAGGGTCGGTACCGGGGAGCTGTTTTTT	CASSFDRVGTGELFF
.	TRBV9	TRBJ2-1	.	TGTGCCAGCAGCGTAGTTTCGGGGGTGAGCTCCTACAATGAGCAGTTCTTC	CASSVVSGVSSYNEQFF
TRBD1	TRBV27	TRBJ1-2	.	TGTGCCAGCGTACCACAGGGGTCCTATGGCTACACCTTC	CASVPQGSYGYTF
TRBD1	TRBV2	TRBJ2-3	.	TGTGCCAACCGGGTCGCCGGACAGGGTGTAGTCACAGATACGCAGTATTTT	CANRVAGQGVVTDTQYF
.	TRBV7-9	TRBJ1-2	few	TGTGCCAGCAGCTTAGCGGGGCAGGGTGATGGCTACACCTTC	CASSLAGQGDGYTF
TRBD2	TRBV6-6	TRBJ2-1	.	TGTGCCACCAGCGATCTAGCGGGGTACAATGAGCAGTTCTTC	CATSDLAGYNEQFF
TRBD2	TRBV7-9	TRBJ2-7	few	TGTGCCAGCAGCGAATTCCCTCCATCAGCCGGGACTAGAAGCGAGCAGTACTTC	CASSEFPPSAGTRSEQYF
TRBD2	TRBV5-1	TRBJ2-3	.	TGCGCCAGCAGCGCGACTAGCGGGGCATCTCAGTCGCAGTATTTT	CASSATSGASQSQYF
.	TRBV5-1	TRBJ1-5	.	TGCGCCAGCAGCTTCGGACAGATCAATCAGCCCCAGCATTTT	CASSFGQINQPQHF
.	TRBV7-2	TRBJ2-3	few	TGTGCCAGCAGCTTAAGTCCACAGAATACGCAGTATTTT	CASSLSPQNTQYF
.	TRBV7-2	TRBJ1-2	.	TGTGCCAGCAGCTTACAGGTCCTCCCCACGTGGGGCTACACCTTC	CASSLQVLPTWGYTF
TRBD2	TRBV7-8	TRBJ2-3	.	TGTGCCAGCAGCCTCGCGGTAGCGGGGGGCACAGATACGCAGTATTTT	CASSLAVAGGTDTQYF
.	TRBV5-1	TRBJ2-7	.	TGCGCCAGTAAGGGACAACACTCCTACGAGCAGTACTTC	CASKGQHSYEQYF
.	TRBV7-9	TRBJ1-2	.	TGTGCCAGCAGCTTAGCCAGGCGGGGCTATGGCTACACCTTC	CASSLARRGYGYTF
TRBD1	TRBV7-9	TRBJ1-1	few	TGTGCCATCCCAAGACAGGGTGAAGCTTTCTTT	CAIPRQGEAFF
.	TRBV5-5	TRBJ1-1	.	TGTGCCAGCAGCTTGATCGGGACAATAAATGAAGCTTTCTTT	CASSLIGTINEAFF
.	TRBV5-1	TRBJ2-2	.	TGCGCCAGCAGCTTGGCCATGACAGGGAGGACCGGGGAGCTGTTTTTT	CASSLAMTGRTGELFF
TRBD1	TRBV7-9	TRBJ2-3	.	TGTGCCAGCAGCTTACACAGGGGAGACACAGATACGCAGTATTTT	CASSLHRGDTDTQYF
.	TRBV6-6	TRBJ1-1	once	TGTGCCAGCAGTTATAACGGGTTCGGCAACACTGAAGCTTTCTTT	CASSYNGFGNTEAFF
TRBD1	TRBV11-2	TRBJ1-2	.	TGTGCCAGCAGCTATGGACAGGGATCTGGCTACACCTTC	CASSYGQGSGYTF
.	TRBV15	TRBJ1-6	.	TGTGCCACCAGCAGGCAGGGATCACCCCTCCACTTT	CATSRQGSPLHF
.	TRBV10-1	TRBJ1-1	few	TGCGCCAGCAGTTACAGGAACACTGAAGCTTTCTTT	CASSYRNTEAFF
.	TRBV19	TRBJ1-6	.	TGTGCCAGTAGTCCTCAGACAGGATCCTCTTCACCCCTCCACTTT	CASSPQTGSSSPLHF